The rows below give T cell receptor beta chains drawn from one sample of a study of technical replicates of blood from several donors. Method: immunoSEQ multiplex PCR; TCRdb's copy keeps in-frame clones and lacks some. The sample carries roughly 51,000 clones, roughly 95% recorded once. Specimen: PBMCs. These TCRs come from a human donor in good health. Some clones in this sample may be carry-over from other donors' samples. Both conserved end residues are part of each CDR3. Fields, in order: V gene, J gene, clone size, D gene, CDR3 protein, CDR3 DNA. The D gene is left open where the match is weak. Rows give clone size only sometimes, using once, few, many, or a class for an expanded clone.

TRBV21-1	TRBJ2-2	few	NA	CGARQGRGTGELFF	TGTGGGGCGAGACAGGGACGGGGCACCGGGGAGCTGTTTTTT
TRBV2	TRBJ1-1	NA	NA	CASSPLWQVNLNTEAFF	TGTGCCAGCAGTCCCCTCTGGCAGGTGAACCTCAACACTGAAGCTTTCTTT
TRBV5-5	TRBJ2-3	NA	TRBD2	CASSLGRTRLDTDTQYF	TGTGCCAGCAGCTTGGGTCGGACTAGACTAGACACAGATACGCAGTATTTT
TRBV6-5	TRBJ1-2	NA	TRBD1	CASSVSGQGGRYTF	TGTGCCAGCAGTGTATCGGGACAGGGAGGACGCTACACCTTC
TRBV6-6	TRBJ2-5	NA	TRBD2	CASSSGLAALRETQYF	TGTGCCAGCAGCTCTGGACTAGCGGCCCTCCGGGAGACCCAGTACTTC
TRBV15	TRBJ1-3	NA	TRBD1	CATNTGGSSGNTIYF	TGTGCCACCAACACAGGGGGCAGCTCTGGAAACACCATATATTTT
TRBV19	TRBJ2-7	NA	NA	CASSNRWDEQYF	TGTGCCAGTAGTAACAGATGGGACGAGCAGTACTTC
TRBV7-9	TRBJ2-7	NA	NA	CASSLNLGGYEQYF	TGTGCCAGCAGCTTAAACCTAGGGGGCTACGAGCAGTACTTC
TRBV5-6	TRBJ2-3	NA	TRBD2	CASSSPVPSGSRDTQYF	TGTGCCAGCAGCTCCCCCGTCCCTAGCGGGAGTAGGGATACGCAGTATTTT
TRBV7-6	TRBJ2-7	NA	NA	CASSTAPYEQYF	TGTGCCAGCAGCACAGCCCCGTACGAGCAGTACTTC
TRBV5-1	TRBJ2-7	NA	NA	CASSLDGLGTRRQYF	TGCGCCAGCAGCTTGGACGGACTGGGAACCCGGAGGCAGTACTTC
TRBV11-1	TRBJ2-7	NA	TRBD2	CASSSPSSGRSNEQYF	TGTGCCAGCAGCTCTCCATCTAGCGGGAGGTCCAACGAGCAGTACTTC
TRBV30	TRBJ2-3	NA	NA	CAWTRSSGTQYF	TGTGCCTGGACAAGGTCATCGGGAACGCAGTATTTT
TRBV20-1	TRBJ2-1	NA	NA	CSARPLEEQFF	TGCAGTGCTAGACCCCTCGAGGAGCAGTTCTTC
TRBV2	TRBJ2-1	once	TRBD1	CASSGRGTGSLNEQFF	TGTGCCAGCTCTGGCCGAGGGACAGGGAGCCTCAATGAGCAGTTCTTC
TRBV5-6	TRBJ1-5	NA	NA	CASSLAGDLIQPQHF	TGTGCCAGCAGCTTGGCTGGGGACTTGATTCAGCCCCAGCATTTT
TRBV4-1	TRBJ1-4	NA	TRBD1	CASSLPGGTNEKLFF	TGCGCCAGCAGCCTACCAGGGGGAACTAATGAAAAACTGTTTTTT
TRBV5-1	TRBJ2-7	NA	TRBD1	CASRSGTGSLEQYF	TGCGCCAGCAGATCCGGGACAGGGTCTCTCGAGCAGTACTTC
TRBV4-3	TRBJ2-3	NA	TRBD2	CASSQDGNGRPDTQYF	TGCGCCAGCAGCCAAGATGGGAACGGGAGGCCCGATACGCAGTATTTT
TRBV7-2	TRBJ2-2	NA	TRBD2	CASSLRAGARTGELFF	TGTGCCAGCAGCTTAAGAGCGGGAGCGCGCACCGGGGAGCTGTTTTTT
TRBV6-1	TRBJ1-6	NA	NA	CASSEAPLTGYSPLHF	TGTGCCAGCAGTGAAGCCCCCCTCACAGGGTATTCACCCCTCCACTTT
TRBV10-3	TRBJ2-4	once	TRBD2	CAISESSGGAGGAKNIQYF	TGTGCCATCAGTGAGAGTAGCGGGGGGGCCGGGGGAGCCAAAAACATTCAGTACTTC
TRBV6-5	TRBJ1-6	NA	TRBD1	CASSYEGQREPLHF	TGTGCCAGCAGTTACGAGGGACAGCGAGAACCCCTCCACTTT
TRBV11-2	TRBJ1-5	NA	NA	CASSSGNQPQHF	TGTGCCAGCAGCTCGGGGAATCAGCCCCAGCATTTT
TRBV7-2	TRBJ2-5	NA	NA	CASSLDGAQGYIGETQYF	TGTGCCAGCAGCTTAGATGGCGCACAGGGATATATTGGGGAGACCCAGTACTTC
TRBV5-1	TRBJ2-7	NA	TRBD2	CASSASGGTYEQYF	TGCGCCAGCAGCGCCAGCGGGGGGACCTACGAGCAGTACTTC
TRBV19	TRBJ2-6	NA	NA	CASSFLRGGAGANVLTF	TGTGCCAGTAGTTTCCTCAGGGGTGGGGCTGGGGCCAACGTCCTGACTTTC
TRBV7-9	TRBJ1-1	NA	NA	CATLPQDKEAFF	TGTGCCACCCTACCACAGGATAAGGAAGCTTTCTTT
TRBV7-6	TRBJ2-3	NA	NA	CASSSNLVDTQYF	TGTGCCAGCAGCTCCAACCTAGTAGATACGCAGTATTTT
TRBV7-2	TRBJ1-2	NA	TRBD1	CASGGQAIYGYTF	TGTGCCAGCGGTGGACAGGCGATCTATGGCTACACCTTC
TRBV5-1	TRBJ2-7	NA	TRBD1	CASSVGQGSDEQYF	TGCGCCAGCAGCGTGGGACAGGGGAGCGACGAGCAGTACTTC
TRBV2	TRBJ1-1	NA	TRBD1	CASGSQGFGTEAFF	TGTGCCAGCGGCTCACAGGGGTTTGGCACTGAAGCTTTCTTT
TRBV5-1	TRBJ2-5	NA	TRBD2	CASSLSGGPYETQYF	TGCGCCAGCAGCTTGTCGGGGGGGCCTTATGAGACCCAGTACTTC
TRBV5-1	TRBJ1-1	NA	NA	CASSYTDRKAEAFF	TGCGCCAGCAGCTACACCGACAGGAAGGCTGAAGCTTTCTTT
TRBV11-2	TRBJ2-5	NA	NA	CASSSSQGSETQYF	TGTGCCAGCAGCTCTTCTCAGGGGAGCGAGACCCAGTACTTC
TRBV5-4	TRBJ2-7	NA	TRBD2	CASRLAGGPSYEQYF	TGTGCCAGCAGACTAGCGGGGGGCCCCTCCTACGAGCAGTACTTC
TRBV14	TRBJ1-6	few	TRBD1	CASSLRTGVGSPLHF	TGTGCCAGCAGCCTAAGGACAGGGGTAGGATCACCCCTCCACTTT
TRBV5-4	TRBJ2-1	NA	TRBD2	CASSPRAGYNEQFF	TGTGCCAGCAGCCCCAGAGCGGGGTACAATGAGCAGTTCTTC
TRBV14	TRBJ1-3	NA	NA	CASSQAGLNSGNTIYF	TGTGCCAGCAGCCAAGCTGGCCTGAACTCTGGAAACACCATATATTTT
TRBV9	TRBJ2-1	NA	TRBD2	CASSPYSREGQFF	TGTGCCAGCAGCCCATACAGCAGGGAGGGGCAGTTCTTC
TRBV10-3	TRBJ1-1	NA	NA	CAISESDAPGSEAFF	TGTGCCATCAGTGAGTCGGACGCGCCCGGGAGTGAAGCTTTCTTT
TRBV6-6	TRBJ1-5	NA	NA	CASSRTESNQPQHF	TGTGCCAGCAGCCGGACAGAAAGCAATCAGCCCCAGCATTTT
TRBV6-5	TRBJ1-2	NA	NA	CASRRNDGVYGYTF	TGTGCCAGCAGGAGGAATGATGGAGTCTATGGCTACACCTTC
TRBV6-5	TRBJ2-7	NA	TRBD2	CASSRLAGGHHEQYF	TGTGCCAGCAGCCGCCTAGCGGGGGGGCACCACGAGCAGTACTTC
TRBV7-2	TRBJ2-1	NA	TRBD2	CASSLFGLTSGSYEQFF	TGTGCCAGCAGCTTATTCGGGCTGACTAGCGGGAGTTATGAGCAGTTCTTC
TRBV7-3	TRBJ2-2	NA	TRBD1	CASPRAGGTGELFF	TGTGCCAGCCCACGGGCAGGGGGCACCGGGGAGCTGTTTTTT
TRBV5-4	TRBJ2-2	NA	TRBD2	CASSLRGGTGELFF	TGTGCCAGCAGCTTGCGGGGGGGCACCGGGGAGCTGTTTTTT
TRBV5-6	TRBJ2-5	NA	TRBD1	CASSLRDRVIETQYF	TGTGCCAGCAGCTTGCGGGACAGGGTGATAGAGACCCAGTACTTC
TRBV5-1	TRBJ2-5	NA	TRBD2	CASSPRVAGAHETQYF	TGCGCCAGCAGCCCGAGGGTAGCGGGGGCGCACGAGACCCAGTACTTC
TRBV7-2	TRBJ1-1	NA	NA	CASSSLMNTEAFF	TGTGCCAGCAGCTCCCTAATGAACACTGAAGCTTTCTTT